The 23 T cell receptor beta chains listed next were all sequenced from one sample in a study of cytomegalovirus exposure and HLA in healthy donors. Measured with immunoSEQ multiplex PCR; TCRdb has only the in-frame clones, and not every one. Altogether 120,000 to 150,000 clones are present, over 80% being singletons, with the ten largest covering roughly 4.5%. Sequenced material: PBMCs. The source of these receptors is a man in his late teens or twenties in good health and CMV-seropositive.

The J gene is TRBJ1-1, the V gene TRBV6-4; the D gene is possibly TRBD1 (5 bases). This CDR3 has 14 residues. The germline V gene encodes CDR1 MRHNA and CDR2 SNTAGT. With 6 bases removed from V and 4 bases from J, the gap between germline ends came to 15 bases. The CDR3 reads CASSREPAATEAFF. Here the CDR3 DNA reads TGTGCCAGCAGCAGGGAACCCGCCGCCACTGAAGCTTTCTTT.

The chain is built from TRBV13 and TRBJ1-2; D unresolved. V gave up 5 bases and J gave up 5 bases, with 9 bases separating them. CDR3 length: 12 amino acids. CDR1 and CDR2 from the germline V gene are PRHDT and FYEKMQ (reference sequence). The CDR3 protein is CASSAVEYGYTF. DNA of the CDR3: TGTGCCAGCAGCGCCGTCGAGTATGGCTACACCTTC.

V and J are TRBV6-1 and TRBJ2-1; 8 nucleotides line up with TRBD2. There are 19 residues in the CDR3. The trim removed 1 base at V and 6 bases at J, leaving 17 bases unmatched. Looked up from germline, CDR1 is MNHNS and CDR2 is SASEGT. In nucleotides, the CDR3 is TGTGCCAGCAGTGAAGACGCAACAGCGGGAGAGGTGGGGATCAATGAGCAGTTCTTC. It codes for CASSEDATAGEVGINEQFF.

The V call is TRBV6-5, the J call TRBJ2-7, with 8 bases identical to TRBD1. Germline-derived CDR1 and CDR2 are MNHEY and SVGAGI. There are 14 residues in the CDR3. V shed 6 bases, J shed 6 bases, and the junction held 10 bases outside the gene matches. The CDR3 region has the DNA TGTGCCAGCAGCATCAGGACAGGGTTTGGCGAGCAGTACTTC. It encodes CASSIRTGFGEQYF.

The chain joins TRBV6-1 to TRBJ2-3, with D perhaps matching TRBD2 (5 bases). V shed 4 bases and J shed 11 bases, with 10 bases lying between them. The CDR3 runs 11 residues. From germline, CDR1 is MNHNS and CDR2 SASEGT. Here the CDR3 DNA reads TGTGCCAGCAGTGCCGAGGGCGGGCAGTATTTT. This translates into CASSAEGGQYF.

The chain employs TRBV5-1 and TRBJ2-1; TRBD2 might be the D (5 bases). This CDR3 region has 16 residues. V lost 1 base to trimming and J lost 0 bases, with 11 bases between them. In germline, CDR1 is SGHRS, CDR2 YFSETQ. Here the CDR3 reads CASSLRAGSSYNEQFF. The CDR3 DNA follows: TGCGCCAGCAGCTTGAGGGCGGGTAGCTCCTACAATGAGCAGTTCTTC.

This chain links TRBV4-1 with TRBJ1-3; TRBD1 matches at 11 bases. The CDR3 runs to 16 residues. After removal of 8 bases from V and 4 bases from J, the junction contained 10 bases not matched to a gene. Per germline, CDR1 MGHRA and CDR2 YSYEKL. CDR3 DNA: TGCGCCAGCGCCACCCCGGGACAGGGGGTAGGAAACACCATATATTTT. Translating gives CASATPGQGVGNTIYF.

CDR3 coding DNA: TGTGCCAGCAGTTACTCGCTAGGGACAGGGTCCTACGAGCAGTACTTC. Its translation: CASSYSLGTGSYEQYF. The chain joins TRBV6-5 to TRBJ2-7, with TRBD1 identical over 9 bases. The CDR3 consists of 16 residues. Per germline, CDR1 MNHEY and CDR2 SVGAGI. J was trimmed by 1 base and V by 0 bases; bases with no gene match: 4.

The chain carries TRBV29-1 and TRBJ2-7; 7 nucleotides align to TRBD1. The CDR3 contains 14 residues. Germline trimming cut 3 bases from V and 6 bases from J; bases unmatched to any gene: 11. CDR1 and CDR2 (germline): SQVTM, ANQGSEA. CDR3 in amino acids: CSVDPSGQKSEQYF. CDR3 sequence (DNA): TGCAGCGTTGATCCCTCGGGACAGAAAAGCGAGCAGTACTTC.

The chain uses TRBV29-1 and TRBJ1-2; D may be TRBD1 (5 bases). The CDR3 extends over 13 amino acids. V lost 7 bases and J lost 8, with 20 bases in between. Germline CDR1 and CDR2: SQVTM and ANQGSEA. Written as DNA, the CDR3 is TGCAGCGCTGCCGGGGGGGAACAGAGAGGCTACACCTTC. Its translation is CSAAGGEQRGYTF. The full variable domain, rest sourced from reference TRBV29-1 and TRBJ1-2, is SAVISQKPSRDICQRGTSLTIQCQVDSQVTMMFWYRQQPGQSLTLIATANQGSEATYESGFVIDKFPISRPNLTFSTLTVSNMSPEDSSIYLCSAAGGEQRGYTFGSGTRLTVV.

In its sample, this clone was seen a few times. The chain combines TRBV5-1 with TRBJ1-2; 9 bases fit TRBD1. CDR3 length: 14 residues. With 0 bases clipped from V and 10 bases from J, the junction kept 7 bases outside the gene matches. Per the germline V gene, CDR1 is SGHRS and CDR2 is YFSETQ. CDR3 sequence reads: CASSLEWGQGDYTF. CDR3 coding DNA: TGCGCCAGCAGCTTGGAATGGGGACAGGGTGACTACACCTTC. Filled out from reference TRBV5-1 and TRBJ1-2, the complete variable domain reads KAGVTQTPRYLIKTRGQQVTLSCSPISGHRSVSWYQQTPGQGLQFLFEYFSETQRNKGNFPGRFSGRQFSNSRSEMNVSTLELGDSALYLCASSLEWGQGDYTFGSGTRLTVV.

V usage is TRBV27 and J usage is TRBJ2-4; TRBD1 might be the D (7 bases). The CDR3 extends over 14 amino acids. CDR1 and CDR2 from the germline V gene are MNHEY and SMNVEV (reference sequence). The V end was cut by 8 bases, the J end by 9 bases, with 20 bases between. The CDR3 DNA is TGTGCCAGCCCTTCCCTCGACAGGGAGGCCATTCAGTACTTC. Residues: CASPSLDREAIQYF.

The chain employs TRBV30 and TRBJ1-6, with D tentatively TRBD1 (5 bases). The V gene's germline CDR1 is GTSNPN and CDR2 SVGIG (reference sequence). The CDR3 has 15 amino acids. V lost 0 bases and J 9 bases, leaving 15 bases between the germline ends. CDR3 amino acids: CAWSVVGTFSSPLHF. The CDR3 DNA reads as TGTGCCTGGAGTGTAGTTGGGACTTTTAGTTCACCCCTCCACTTT.

The chain links TRBV13 to TRBJ1-2; 9 bases match TRBD1. Germline loops: CDR1 PRHDT, CDR2 FYEKMQ (reference sequence). V lost 3 bases, J lost 2 bases, and 1 base stayed unmatched. The CDR3 sequence is 14 residues long. The CDR3 region has the DNA TGTGCCAGCAGCTTCGGACAGGGGAACTATGGCTACACCTTC. It codes for CASSFGQGNYGYTF.

This clone occurred once. The gene calls are TRBV30 and TRBJ2-3; D gene uncertain. Germline CDR1 reads GTSNPN; CDR2 reads SVGIG (reference sequence). V lost 1 base and J 5 bases, leaving 10 bases between the germline ends. The CDR3 is made up of 13 amino acids. This CDR3 is CAWSAPGGDTQYF. In DNA form, the CDR3 reads TGTGCCTGGAGTGCCCCCGGCGGAGATACGCAGTATTTT.

The genes are TRBV6-5 and TRBJ2-1; no firm D call. Germline lookup yields CDR1 MNHEY and CDR2 SVGAGI. The CDR3 is made up of 13 amino acids. V was cut by 6 bases and J by 6 bases, with 12 bases left in between. Here the CDR3 DNA reads TGTGCCAGCAGGACGGTGAGGAGCAATGAGCAGTTCTTC. This codes for CASRTVRSNEQFF.

CDR3 nucleotides: TGTGCCAGCAGGGGACATACACAAGAGACCCAGTACTTC. This sequence encodes CASRGHTQETQYF. This chain links TRBV6-5 with TRBJ2-5, with D perhaps matching TRBD1 (6 bases). V dropped 6 bases and J dropped 2 bases, with 10 bases sitting between them. This CDR3 spans 13 amino acids. Germline V gene sequence: CDR1 MNHEY, CDR2 SVGAGI.

In its sample, this clone was seen once. The J gene is TRBJ2-5, the V gene TRBV30, with a weak D call TRBD2 (5 bases). CDR3 length equals 12 residues. V lost 3 bases to trimming and J lost 0 bases, with 5 bases between them. Germline CDR1 and CDR2: GTSNPN and SVGIG (reference sequence). For the CDR3, the DNA is TGTGCCTGGAGGAGGGACCAAGAGACCCAGTACTTC. Amino acid sequence: CAWRRDQETQYF.

V is TRBV9 and J is TRBJ1-4; D unresolved. In germline, CDR1 is SGDLS, CDR2 YYNGEE. The CDR3 loop spans 14 amino acids. The germline V and J ends were trimmed by 1 base and 4 bases, with 8 bases remaining between them. CDR3 protein: CASSVREFNEKLFF. CDR3 nucleotides: TGTGCCAGCAGCGTACGGGAATTTAATGAAAAACTGTTTTTT.

The gene calls are TRBV29-1 and TRBJ2-2, with 7 bases lining up with TRBD1. V lost 6 bases and J lost 0; bases outside the gene matches: 4. The CDR3 has 14 amino acids. CDR1 and CDR2 from the germline V gene are SQVTM and ANQGSEA. In DNA, the CDR3 is TGCAGCGTCGCAGGGACAGCGAACACCGGGGAGCTGTTTTTT. Its translation: CSVAGTANTGELFF.

V is TRBV6-5 and J is TRBJ1-2; a possible D gene is TRBD1 (5 bases). V shed 7 bases and J shed 0 bases, with 15 bases lying between them. This CDR3 contains 15 residues. Germline V gene sequence: CDR1 MNHEY, CDR2 SVGAGI. The CDR3 is CASIPSGASNYGYTF. The CDR3 nucleotides read TGTGCCAGCATTCCTAGCGGGGCCTCTAACTATGGCTACACCTTC.

This clone has just one count. The chain couples TRBV7-8 to TRBJ2-2; TRBD1 matches at 8 bases. V shed 5 bases and J 5 bases; nucleotides not matched to a gene: 7. The CDR3 runs 15 residues. Per germline, CDR1 SGHVS and CDR2 FQNEAQ. The DNA for the CDR3 is TGTGCCAGCAGCCCGGGTCGGACAGGGACCGGGGAGCTGTTTTTT. Translating it yields CASSPGRTGTGELFF.

The chain links TRBV6-5 to TRBJ1-1, with D tentatively TRBD1 (5 bases). From germline, CDR1 is MNHEY and CDR2 SVGAGI. This CDR3 region has 12 residues. V gave up 4 bases and J gave up 7 bases, with 10 bases separating them. As DNA, the CDR3 is TGTGCCAGCAGTTTAGGGGTCGGTGAAGCTTTCTTT. It specifies CASSLGVGEAFF.